This TCR beta chain was captured in a study of T cell responses to AZD1222 COVID-19 vaccine. Study-wide points: It should be noted that donors were predominantly white British and more often female, and clonal diversity was possibly underestimated.

The CDR3 extends over 15 amino acids. CDR1 MNHEY and CDR2 SVGAGI come from the germline V gene. The V and J ends lost 2 bases and 5 bases respectively, with 15 bases between them. Samples with a second dose at about 4 or about 12 weeks were pooled together. This table comes from immunoSEQ multiplex PCR, and its TCRdb copy is limited to in-frame clones, with some not included. The data hold 30,000 to 40,000 clones, with 70% to 90% observed a single time. On this clone itself: Its target is unknown.

This clonotype was sampled from an adult who received the AZD1222 COVID-19 vaccine. This chain connects TRBV6-5 to TRBJ1-2; D possibly corresponds to TRBD1 (5 bases). The material was peripheral blood, obtained 28 days after the second AZD1222 dose. The CDR3, as DNA: TGTGCCAGCAGTTACGGTGGGCAGGGTGTGTATGGCTACACCTTC. Amino acids: CASSYGGQGVYGYTF.